This T cell receptor beta chain was recorded in a study of T cell responses to AZD1222 COVID-19 vaccine. Study observations and caveats: Only 5 or 6 AZD1222 recipients were seropositive at baseline.

CDR1 and CDR2 from the germline V gene are LNHDA and SQIVND (reference sequence). The CDR3 spans 14 residues. Trimming stripped 3 bases from V and 0 bases from J, with 8 bases between. Of note for this clone: The antigen remains unidentified.

Profiling relied on immunoSEQ multiplex PCR, and the TCRdb table lists in-frame clones only, not all of them. The profile shows under 100,000 clones, 92% of them singletons. This specimen was peripheral blood, taken on day 0 of MenACWY control vaccination. This sequence was found in an adult in good health. The V and J genes are TRBV19 and TRBJ1-1; D remains unclear. The CDR3 DNA sequence: TGTGCCAGTAGTATTCTGGGCCTGAACACTGAAGCTTTCTTT. Translated, it gives CASSILGLNTEAFF.